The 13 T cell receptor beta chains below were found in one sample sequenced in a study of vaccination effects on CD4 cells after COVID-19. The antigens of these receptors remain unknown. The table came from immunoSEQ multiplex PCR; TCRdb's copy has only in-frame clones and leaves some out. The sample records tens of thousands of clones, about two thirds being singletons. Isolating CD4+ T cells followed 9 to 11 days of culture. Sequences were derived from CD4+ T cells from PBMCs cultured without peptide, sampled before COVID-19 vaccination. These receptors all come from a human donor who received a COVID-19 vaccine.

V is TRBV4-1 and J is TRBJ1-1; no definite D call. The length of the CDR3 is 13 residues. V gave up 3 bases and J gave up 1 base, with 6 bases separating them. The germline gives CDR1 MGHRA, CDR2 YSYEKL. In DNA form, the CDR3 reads TGCGCCAGCAGCCACAGCTCGAACACTGAAGCTTTCTTT. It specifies CASSHSSNTEAFF.

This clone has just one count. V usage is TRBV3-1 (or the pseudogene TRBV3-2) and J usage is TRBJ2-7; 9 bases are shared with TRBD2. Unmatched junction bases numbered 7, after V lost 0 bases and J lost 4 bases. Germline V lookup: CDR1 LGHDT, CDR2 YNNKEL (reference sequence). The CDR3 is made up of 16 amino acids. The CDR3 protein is CASSQDSSGTSYEQYF. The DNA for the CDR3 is TGTGCCAGCAGCCAAGATTCTAGCGGGACGAGTTACGAGCAGTACTTC.

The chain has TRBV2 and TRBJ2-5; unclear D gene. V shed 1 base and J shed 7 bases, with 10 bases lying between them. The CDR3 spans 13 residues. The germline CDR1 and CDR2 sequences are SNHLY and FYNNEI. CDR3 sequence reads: CASSEEQWGTQYF. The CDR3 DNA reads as TGTGCCAGCAGTGAAGAGCAGTGGGGGACCCAGTACTTC.

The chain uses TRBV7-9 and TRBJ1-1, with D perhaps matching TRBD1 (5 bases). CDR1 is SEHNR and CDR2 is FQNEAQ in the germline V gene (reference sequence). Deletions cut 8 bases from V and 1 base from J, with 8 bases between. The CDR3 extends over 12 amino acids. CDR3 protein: CASGGGNTEAFF. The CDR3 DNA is TGTGCCAGCGGGGGGGGGAACACTGAAGCTTTCTTT.

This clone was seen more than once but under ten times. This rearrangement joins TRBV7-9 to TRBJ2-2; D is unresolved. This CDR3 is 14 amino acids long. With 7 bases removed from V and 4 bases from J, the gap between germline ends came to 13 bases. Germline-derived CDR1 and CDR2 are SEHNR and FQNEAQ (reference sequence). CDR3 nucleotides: TGTGCCAGCACCTTGGGGTCAGGCACCGGGGAGCTGTTTTTT. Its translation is CASTLGSGTGELFF.

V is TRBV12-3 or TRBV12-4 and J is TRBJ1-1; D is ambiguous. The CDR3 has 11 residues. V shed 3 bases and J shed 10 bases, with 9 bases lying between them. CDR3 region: CASSFQVSAFF. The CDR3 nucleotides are TGTGCCAGCAGTTTCCAGGTCTCAGCTTTCTTT.

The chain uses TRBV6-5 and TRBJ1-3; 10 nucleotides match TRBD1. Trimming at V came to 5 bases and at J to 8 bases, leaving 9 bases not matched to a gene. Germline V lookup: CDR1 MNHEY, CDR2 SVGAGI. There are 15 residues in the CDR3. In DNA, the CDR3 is TGTGCCAGCAGTCCCGGGACAGGGGAGTCAGACACCATATATTTT. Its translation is CASSPGTGESDTIYF.

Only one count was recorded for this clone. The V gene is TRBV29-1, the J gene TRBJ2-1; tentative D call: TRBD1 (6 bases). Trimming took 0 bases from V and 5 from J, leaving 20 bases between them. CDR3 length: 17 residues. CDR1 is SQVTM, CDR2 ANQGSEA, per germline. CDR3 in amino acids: CSVEDQPTIDRNNEQFF. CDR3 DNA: TGCAGCGTTGAAGATCAACCTACGATAGACAGGAACAATGAGCAGTTCTTC.

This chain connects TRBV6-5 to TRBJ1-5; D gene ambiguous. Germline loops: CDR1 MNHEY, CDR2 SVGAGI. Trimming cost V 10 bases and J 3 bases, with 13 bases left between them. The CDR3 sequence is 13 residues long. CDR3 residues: CATALNLNQPQHF. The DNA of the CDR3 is TGTGCCACCGCCTTAAACCTCAATCAGCCCCAGCATTTT.

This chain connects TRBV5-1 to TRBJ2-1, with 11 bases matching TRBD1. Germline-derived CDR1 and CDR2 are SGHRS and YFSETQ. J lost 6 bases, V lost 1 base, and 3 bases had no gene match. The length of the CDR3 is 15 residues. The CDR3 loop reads CASSLPGTGGNEQFF. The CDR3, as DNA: TGCGCCAGCAGCTTGCCCGGGACAGGGGGCAATGAGCAGTTCTTC.

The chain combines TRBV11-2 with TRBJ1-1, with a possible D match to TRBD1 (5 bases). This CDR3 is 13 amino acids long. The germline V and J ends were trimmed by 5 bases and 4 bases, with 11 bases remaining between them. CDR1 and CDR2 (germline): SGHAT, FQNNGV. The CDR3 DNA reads TGTGCCAGCAGCCAGACAGAATCCACTGAAGCTTTCTTT. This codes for CASSQTESTEAFF.

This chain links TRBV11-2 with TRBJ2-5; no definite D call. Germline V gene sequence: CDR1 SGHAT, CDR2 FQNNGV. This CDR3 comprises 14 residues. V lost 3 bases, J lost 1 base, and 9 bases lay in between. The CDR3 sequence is CASSLGPSQETQYF. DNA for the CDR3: TGTGCCAGCAGCTTGGGCCCCAGCCAAGAGACCCAGTACTTC.

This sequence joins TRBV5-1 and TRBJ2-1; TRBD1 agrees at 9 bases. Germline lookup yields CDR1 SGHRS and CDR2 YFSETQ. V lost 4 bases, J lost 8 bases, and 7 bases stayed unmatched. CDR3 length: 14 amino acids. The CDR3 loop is CASSPDRGRYEQFF. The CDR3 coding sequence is TGCGCCAGCAGCCCGGACAGGGGTAGATATGAGCAGTTCTTC.